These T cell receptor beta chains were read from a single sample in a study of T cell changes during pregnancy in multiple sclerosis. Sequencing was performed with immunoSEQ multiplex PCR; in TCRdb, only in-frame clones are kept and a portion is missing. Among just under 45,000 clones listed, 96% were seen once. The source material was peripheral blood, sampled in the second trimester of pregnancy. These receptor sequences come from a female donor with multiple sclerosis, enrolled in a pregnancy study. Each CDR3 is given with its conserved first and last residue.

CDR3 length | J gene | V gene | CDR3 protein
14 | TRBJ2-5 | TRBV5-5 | CASSPGHSQETQYF
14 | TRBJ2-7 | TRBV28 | CASSRTGDFYEQYF
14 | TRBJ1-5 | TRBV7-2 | CASSPQGNNQPQHF
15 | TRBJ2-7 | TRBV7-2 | CASSLAFGGNYEQYF
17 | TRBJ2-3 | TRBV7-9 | CASSSSGTSTNGDTQYF
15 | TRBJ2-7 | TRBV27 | CASSLTGGGTYEQYF
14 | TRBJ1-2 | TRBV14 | CASSHRGGSYGYTF
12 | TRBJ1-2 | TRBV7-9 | CASSARTYGYTF
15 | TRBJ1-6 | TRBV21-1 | CASSKDSSYNSPLHF
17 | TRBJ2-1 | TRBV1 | CTSSQGQSGRGDNEQFF
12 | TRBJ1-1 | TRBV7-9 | CASSSLQGSTFF
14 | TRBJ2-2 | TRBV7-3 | CASSLAGGPGELFF
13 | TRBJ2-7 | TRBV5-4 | CASSLIGGSEQYF
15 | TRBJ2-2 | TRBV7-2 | CASSLAGGRTGELFF
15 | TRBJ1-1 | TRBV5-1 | CASSYGRGLNTEAFF
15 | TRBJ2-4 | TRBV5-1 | CASSLSPGRVNIQYF
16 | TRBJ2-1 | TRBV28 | CASSLWASGSYNEQFF
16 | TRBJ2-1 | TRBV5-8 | CASSFGQGNPPNEQFF
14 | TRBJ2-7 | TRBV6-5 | CASRGFGQAYEQYF
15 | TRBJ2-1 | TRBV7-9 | CASSLGQGSYNEQFF
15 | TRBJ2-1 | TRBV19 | CASRSTGGGLNEQFF
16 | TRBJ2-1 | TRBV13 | CASSLRGTGYPHEQFF
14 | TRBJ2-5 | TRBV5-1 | CASSKTSGYETQYF
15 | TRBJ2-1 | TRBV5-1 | CASSPLTGGPNEQFF
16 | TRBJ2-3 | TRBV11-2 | CASSLPRLAGLDTQYF
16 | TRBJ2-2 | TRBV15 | CATSPRGRPGSGELFF
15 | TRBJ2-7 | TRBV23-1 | CASKGRQGLPYEQYF
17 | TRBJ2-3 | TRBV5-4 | CASSRPLIGTGTDTQYF
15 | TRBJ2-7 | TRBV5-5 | CASSSVLAGNYEQYF
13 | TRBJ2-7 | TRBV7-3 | CASSLGGWNEQYF
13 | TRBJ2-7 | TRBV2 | CASKPRQLREQYF
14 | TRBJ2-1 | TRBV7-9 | CASSSGLVLGEQFF
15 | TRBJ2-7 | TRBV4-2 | CASSQEPGNSYEQYF
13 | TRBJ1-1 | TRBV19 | CASSTGVYTEAFF
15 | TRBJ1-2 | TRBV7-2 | CASSPGGGSNYGYTF